Listed here are 3 T cell receptor beta chains from one sample, sequenced in a study of T cell repertoires in cytomegalovirus infection. Each CDR3 protein is one row after TCRdb ran MiXCR on the reads. The sample contains roughly 600,000 distinct CDR3 sequences, 24% of which appear only once. Source material: CD8+ T cells from PBMCs. The receptors shown here come from a human donor in good health (CMV status not recorded). Some clones in this sample may be carry-over from other donors' samples.

The chain carries TRBV28 and TRBJ2-7; D is unclear. Germline V lookup: CDR1 MDHEN, CDR2 SYDVKM. The CDR3 is 12 amino acids. V was cut by 0 bases and J by 6 bases, with 6 bases left in between. The CDR3 bases are TGTGCCAGCAGTTTATGGCTTCGCGAGCAGTACGTC. Its translation is CASSLWLREQYV.

CDR3: CASSWGTAYSDTQYF. The CDR3, as DNA: TGTGCCAGCAGTTGGGGGACGGCCTATTCAGATACGCAGTATTTT. V usage is TRBV6-2 or TRBV6-3 and J usage is TRBJ2-3; perhaps D is TRBD1 or TRBD2 (5 bases each). This CDR3 has 15 amino acids. The germline V gene encodes CDR1 MNHEY and CDR2 SVGEGT. Between the trimmed V and J ends, which lost 4 bases and 4 bases, there was a span of 15 bases.

This clonotype was seen a few times. The chain joins TRBV4-1 to TRBJ2-7; 7 nucleotides align to TRBD1. CDR3 length: 14 amino acids. Germline CDR1 reads MGHRA; CDR2 reads YSYEKL. J was trimmed by 2 bases and V by 1 base; bases with no gene match: 2. The CDR3 DNA reads TGCGCCAGCAGCCAAGCAACAGGGGCCTACGAGCAGTACTTC. This encodes CASSQATGAYEQYF.